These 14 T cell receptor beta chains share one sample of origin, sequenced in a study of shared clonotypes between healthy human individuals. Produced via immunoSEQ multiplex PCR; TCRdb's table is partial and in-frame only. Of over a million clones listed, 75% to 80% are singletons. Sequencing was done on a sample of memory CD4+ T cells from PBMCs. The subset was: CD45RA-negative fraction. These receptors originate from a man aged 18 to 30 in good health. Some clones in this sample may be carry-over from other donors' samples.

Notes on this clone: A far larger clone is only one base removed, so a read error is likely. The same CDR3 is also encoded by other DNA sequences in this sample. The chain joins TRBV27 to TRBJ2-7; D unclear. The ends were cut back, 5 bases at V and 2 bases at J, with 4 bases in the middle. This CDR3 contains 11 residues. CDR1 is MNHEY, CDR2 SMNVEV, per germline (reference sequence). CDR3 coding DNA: TGTGCCAGCAGTACTCCCTACGAGCAGTACTTC. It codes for CASSTPYEQYF.

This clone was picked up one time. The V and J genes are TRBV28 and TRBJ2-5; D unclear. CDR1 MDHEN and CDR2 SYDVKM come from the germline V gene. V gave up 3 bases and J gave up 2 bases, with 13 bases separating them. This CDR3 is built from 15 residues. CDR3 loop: CASSFLSALQETQYF. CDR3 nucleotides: TGTGCCAGCAGTTTTCTCTCCGCCCTTCAAGAGACCCAGTACTTC.

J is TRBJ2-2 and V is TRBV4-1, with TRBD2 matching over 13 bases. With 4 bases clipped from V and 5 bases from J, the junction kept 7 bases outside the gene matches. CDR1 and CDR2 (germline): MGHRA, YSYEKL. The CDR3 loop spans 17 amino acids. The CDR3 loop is CASSPREGLAGTGELFF. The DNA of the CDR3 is TGCGCCAGCAGCCCTAGAGAGGGACTAGCGGGAACCGGGGAGCTGTTTTTT.

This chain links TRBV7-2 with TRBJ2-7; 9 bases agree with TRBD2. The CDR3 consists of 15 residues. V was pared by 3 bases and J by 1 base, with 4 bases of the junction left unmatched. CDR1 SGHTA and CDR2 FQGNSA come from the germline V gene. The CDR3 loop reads CASSFWGLASYEQYF. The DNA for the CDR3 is TGTGCCAGCAGCTTTTGGGGACTAGCATCCTACGAGCAGTACTTC. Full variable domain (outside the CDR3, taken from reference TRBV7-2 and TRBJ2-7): GAGVSQSPSNKVTEKGKDVELRCDPISGHTALYWYRQSLGQGLEFLIYFQGNSAPDKSGLPSDRFSAERTGGSVSTLTIQRTQQEDSAVYLCASSFWGLASYEQYFGPGTRLTVT.

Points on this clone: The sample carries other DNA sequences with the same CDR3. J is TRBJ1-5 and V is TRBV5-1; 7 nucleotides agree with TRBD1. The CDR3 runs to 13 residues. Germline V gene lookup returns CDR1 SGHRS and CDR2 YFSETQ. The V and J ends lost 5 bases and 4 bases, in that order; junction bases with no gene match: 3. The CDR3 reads CASSVQGNQPQHF. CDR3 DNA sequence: TGCGCCAGCAGTGTACAGGGGAATCAGCCCCAGCATTTT.

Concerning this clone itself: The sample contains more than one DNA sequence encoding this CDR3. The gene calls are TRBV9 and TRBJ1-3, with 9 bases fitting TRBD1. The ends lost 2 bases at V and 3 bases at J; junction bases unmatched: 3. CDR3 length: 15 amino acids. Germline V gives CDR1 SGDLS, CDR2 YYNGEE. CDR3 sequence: CASSVTGGSGNTIYF. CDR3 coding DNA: TGTGCCAGCAGCGTTACAGGGGGCAGTGGAAACACCATATATTTT.

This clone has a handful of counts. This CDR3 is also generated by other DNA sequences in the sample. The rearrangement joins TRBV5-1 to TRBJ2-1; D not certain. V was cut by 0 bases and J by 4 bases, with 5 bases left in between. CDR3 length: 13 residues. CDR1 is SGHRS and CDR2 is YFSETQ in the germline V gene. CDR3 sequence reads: CASSLGQYNEQFF. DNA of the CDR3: TGCGCCAGCAGCTTGGGGCAGTACAATGAGCAGTTCTTC.

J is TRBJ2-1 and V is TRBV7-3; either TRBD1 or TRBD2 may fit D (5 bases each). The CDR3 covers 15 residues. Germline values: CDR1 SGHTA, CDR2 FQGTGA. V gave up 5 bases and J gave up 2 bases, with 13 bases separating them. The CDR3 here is CASSPQGGPYNEQFF. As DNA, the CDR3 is TGTGCCAGCAGCCCCCAGGGCGGGCCCTACAATGAGCAGTTCTTC.

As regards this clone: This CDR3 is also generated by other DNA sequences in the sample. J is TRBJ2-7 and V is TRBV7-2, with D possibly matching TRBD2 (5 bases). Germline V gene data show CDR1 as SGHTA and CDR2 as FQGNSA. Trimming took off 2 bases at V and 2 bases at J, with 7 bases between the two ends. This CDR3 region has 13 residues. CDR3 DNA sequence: TGTGCCAGCAGCTTACGGGAAACCTACGAGCAGTACTTC. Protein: CASSLRETYEQYF.

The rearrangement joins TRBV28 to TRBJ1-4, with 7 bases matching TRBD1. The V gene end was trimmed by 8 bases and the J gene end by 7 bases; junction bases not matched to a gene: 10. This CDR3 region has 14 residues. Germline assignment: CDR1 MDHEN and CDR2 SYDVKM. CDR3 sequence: CASSYRGRSEKLFF. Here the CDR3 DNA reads TGTGCCAGCTCGTACAGGGGAAGAAGTGAAAAACTGTTTTTT.

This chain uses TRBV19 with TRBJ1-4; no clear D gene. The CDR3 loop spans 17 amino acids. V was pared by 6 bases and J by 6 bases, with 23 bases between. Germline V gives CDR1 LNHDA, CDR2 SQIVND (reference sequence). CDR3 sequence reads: CASRRTGLGRVDEKLFF. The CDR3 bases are TGTGCCAGTAGGAGAACGGGCCTCGGGCGCGTCGATGAAAAACTGTTTTTT.

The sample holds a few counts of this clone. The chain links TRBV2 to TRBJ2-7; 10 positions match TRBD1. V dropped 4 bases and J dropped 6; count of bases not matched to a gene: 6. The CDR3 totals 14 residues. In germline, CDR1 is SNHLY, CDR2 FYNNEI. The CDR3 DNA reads TGTGCCAGCAGTGCGGGGACAGGGGACGCCGAGCAGTACTTC. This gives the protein CASSAGTGDAEQYF.

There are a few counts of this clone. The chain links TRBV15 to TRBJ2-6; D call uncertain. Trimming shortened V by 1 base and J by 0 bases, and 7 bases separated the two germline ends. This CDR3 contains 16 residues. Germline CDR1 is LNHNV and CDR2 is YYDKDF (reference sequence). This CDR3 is CATSRGSLSGANVLTF. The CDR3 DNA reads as TGTGCCACCAGCAGAGGGTCCCTCTCTGGGGCCAACGTCCTGACTTTC.

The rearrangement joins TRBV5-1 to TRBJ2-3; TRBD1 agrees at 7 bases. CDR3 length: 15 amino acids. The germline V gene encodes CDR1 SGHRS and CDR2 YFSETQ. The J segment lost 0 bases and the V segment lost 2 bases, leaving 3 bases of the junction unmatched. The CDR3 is CASSFGTASTDTQYF. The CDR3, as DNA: TGCGCCAGCAGCTTTGGGACAGCTAGCACAGATACGCAGTATTTT.